The present T cell receptor (beta chain) was sequenced within a study of shared clonotypes between healthy human individuals. In this sample, this clone turned up a few times. Measured with immunoSEQ multiplex PCR; TCRdb has only the in-frame clones, and not every one. This sample has some 2,500,000 clones, with approximately 93% found just once. The V segment lost 1 base and the J segment 2 bases; nucleotides outside the gene matches: 2. The CDR3 is 14 amino acids. Germline V gene data show CDR1 as SGHNT and CDR2 as YYREEE (reference sequence). This TCR was sampled from a man younger than 35 in good health. Some clones in this sample may be carry-over from other donors' samples. The chain couples TRBV5-4 to TRBJ1-2, with TRBD1 matching over 7 bases. The sample taken for sequencing was naive CD4+ T cells from PBMCs. Subset meaning: CD45RA+ positively selected. The chain's CDR3 is CASSLTGDNYGYTF. CDR3 nucleotides: TGTGCCAGCAGCTTGACAGGGGACAACTATGGCTACACCTTC.